Listed below are T cell receptor beta chains from one sample, sequenced in a study of T cells in Graves' hyperthyroidism and ophthalmopathy. TCRdb ran MiXCR on the multiplex PCR reads and lists one entry per CDR3 protein. The table includes a few hundred thousand distinct CDR3 sequences, under 15% detected once. Material for sequencing was blood. The receptors come from a woman in her thirties with Graves' hyperthyroidism. Each CDR3 is given with its conserved first and last residue. Each record gives: D gene, J gene, clone size, V gene, CDR3 protein, CDR3 DNA. A D gene is named only where the DNA matches it firmly. Clone size is not always given. Where it is, it says once, few, many or a class for expanded clones.

d_call: TRBD2; j_call: TRBJ2-7; clone_size: many; v_call: TRBV12-3/TRBV12-4; cdr3_aa: CASSLKRDSEQYF; cdr3_nt: TGTGCCAGCAGTTTAAAGCGGGACTCCGAGCAGTACTTC
d_call: TRBD1; j_call: TRBJ2-7; clone_size: -; v_call: TRBV5-1; cdr3_aa: CASRPGQGGLEQYF; cdr3_nt: TGCGCCAGCAGGCCGGGACAGGGGGGTCTCGAGCAGTACTTC
d_call: -; j_call: TRBJ2-1; clone_size: many; v_call: TRBV3-1; cdr3_aa: CASSDPLRAGRNEQFF; cdr3_nt: TGTGCCAGCAGTGATCCGTTACGTGCAGGCCGCAATGAGCAGTTCTTC
d_call: -; j_call: TRBJ2-7; clone_size: -; v_call: TRBV7-9; cdr3_aa: CASSLEGGTEQYF; cdr3_nt: TGTGCCAGCAGCTTAGAGGGCGGGACCGAGCAGTACTTC
d_call: -; j_call: TRBJ1-2; clone_size: -; v_call: TRBV10-3; cdr3_aa: CAIRPESNYGYTF; cdr3_nt: TGTGCCATCAGGCCCGAATCCAACTATGGCTACACCTTC
d_call: TRBD2; j_call: TRBJ2-2; clone_size: -; v_call: TRBV14; cdr3_aa: CASSPNPGFGGRPTGELFF; cdr3_nt: TGTGCCAGCAGCCCAAATCCGGGTTTTGGCGGGAGACCCACCGGGGAGCTGTTTTTT
d_call: TRBD2; j_call: TRBJ2-7; clone_size: many; v_call: TRBV7-9; cdr3_aa: CASSSSGSFPYEQYF; cdr3_nt: TGTGCCAGCAGCTCCAGCGGGAGTTTTCCCTACGAGCAGTACTTC
d_call: -; j_call: TRBJ2-7; clone_size: many; v_call: TRBV5-1; cdr3_aa: CASSFSLEEGEQYF; cdr3_nt: TGCGCCAGCAGCTTCAGCCTGGAGGAAGGCGAGCAGTACTTC
d_call: TRBD1; j_call: TRBJ1-5; clone_size: few; v_call: TRBV24-1; cdr3_aa: CATSDPGTGESNQPQHF; cdr3_nt: TGTGCCACCAGTGATCCCGGGACAGGGGAGAGCAATCAGCCCCAGCATTTT
d_call: -; j_call: TRBJ2-7; clone_size: many; v_call: TRBV3-1; cdr3_aa: CASSQDGTAAYEQYF; cdr3_nt: TGTGCCAGCAGCCAAGACGGGACCGCGGCCTACGAGCAGTACTTC
d_call: -; j_call: TRBJ1-2; clone_size: -; v_call: TRBV5-1; cdr3_aa: CASSLASSDYGYTF; cdr3_nt: TGCGCCAGCAGCTTGGCCAGCTCTGACTATGGCTACACCTTC
d_call: TRBD2; j_call: TRBJ2-1; clone_size: many; v_call: TRBV20-1; cdr3_aa: CSARDQREEFF; cdr3_nt: TGCAGTGCTAGGGACCAGCGGGAGGAGTTCTTC
d_call: -; j_call: TRBJ2-3; clone_size: many; v_call: TRBV3-1; cdr3_aa: CASSHTLSGTDTQYF; cdr3_nt: TGTGCCAGCAGCCATACGTTGAGCGGAACAGATACGCAGTATTTT
d_call: -; j_call: TRBJ1-1; clone_size: many; v_call: TRBV18; cdr3_aa: CASSPMDSYTEAFF; cdr3_nt: TGTGCCAGCTCACCAATGGACAGTTACACTGAAGCTTTCTTT
d_call: -; j_call: TRBJ1-1; clone_size: many; v_call: TRBV3-1; cdr3_aa: CASSQQTGRNTEAFF; cdr3_nt: TGTGCCAGCAGCCAGCAGACAGGCCGGAACACTGAAGCTTTCTTT